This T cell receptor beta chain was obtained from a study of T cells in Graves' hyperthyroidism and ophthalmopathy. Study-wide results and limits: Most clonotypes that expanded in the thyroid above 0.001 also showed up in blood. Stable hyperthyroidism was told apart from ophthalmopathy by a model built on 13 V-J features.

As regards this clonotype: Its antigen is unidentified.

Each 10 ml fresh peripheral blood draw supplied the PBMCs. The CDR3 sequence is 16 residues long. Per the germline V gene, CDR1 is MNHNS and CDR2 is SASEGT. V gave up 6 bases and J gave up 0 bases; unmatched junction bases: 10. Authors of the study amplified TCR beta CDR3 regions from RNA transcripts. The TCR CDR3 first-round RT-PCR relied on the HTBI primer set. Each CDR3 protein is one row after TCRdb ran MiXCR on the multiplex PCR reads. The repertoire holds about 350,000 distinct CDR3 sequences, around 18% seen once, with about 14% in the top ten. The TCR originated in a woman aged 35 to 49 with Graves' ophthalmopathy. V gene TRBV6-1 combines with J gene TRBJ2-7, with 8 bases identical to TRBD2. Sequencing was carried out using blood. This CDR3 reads CASRGAGEVRSYEQYF. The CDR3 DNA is TGTGCCAGCAGGGGAGCGGGAGAGGTACGCTCCTACGAGCAGTACTTC.